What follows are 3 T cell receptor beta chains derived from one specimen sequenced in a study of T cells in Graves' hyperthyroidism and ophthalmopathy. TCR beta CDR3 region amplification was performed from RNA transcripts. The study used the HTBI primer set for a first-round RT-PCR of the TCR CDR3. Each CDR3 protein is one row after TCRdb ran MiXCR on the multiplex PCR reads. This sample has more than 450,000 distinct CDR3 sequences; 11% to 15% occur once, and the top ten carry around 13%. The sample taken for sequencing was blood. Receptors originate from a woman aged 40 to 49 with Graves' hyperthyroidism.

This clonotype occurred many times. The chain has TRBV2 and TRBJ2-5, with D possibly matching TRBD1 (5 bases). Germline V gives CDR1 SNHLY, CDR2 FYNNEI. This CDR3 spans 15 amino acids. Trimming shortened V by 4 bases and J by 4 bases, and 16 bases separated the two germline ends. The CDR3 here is CASSVHFQGRETQYF. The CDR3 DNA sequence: TGTGCCAGCAGTGTTCACTTCCAGGGTAGAGAGACCCAGTACTTC.

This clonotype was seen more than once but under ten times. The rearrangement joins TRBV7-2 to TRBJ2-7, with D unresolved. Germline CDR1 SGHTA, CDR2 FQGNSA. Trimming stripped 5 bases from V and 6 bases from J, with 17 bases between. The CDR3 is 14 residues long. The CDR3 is CASSPLSGPSEQYF. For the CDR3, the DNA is TGTGCCAGCAGCCCCCTAAGTGGGCCATCCGAGCAGTACTTC.

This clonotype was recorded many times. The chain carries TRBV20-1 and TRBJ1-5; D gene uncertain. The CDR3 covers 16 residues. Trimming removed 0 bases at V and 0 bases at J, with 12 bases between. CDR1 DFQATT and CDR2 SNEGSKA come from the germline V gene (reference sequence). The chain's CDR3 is CSARDWAEYSNQPQHF. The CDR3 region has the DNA TGCAGTGCTAGAGATTGGGCAGAATATAGCAATCAGCCCCAGCATTTT.